The T cell receptor (beta chain) described here comes from a study of T cell responses to AZD1222 COVID-19 vaccine. With respect to this clone: Its matching antigen is unknown.

CDR1 MGHRA and CDR2 YSYEKL come from the germline V gene. With 5 bases removed from V and 7 bases from J, the gap between germline ends came to 15 bases. CDR3 length equals 15 residues. Generated by immunoSEQ multiplex PCR, the TCRdb table keeps only in-frame clones and is missing some. The table lists some 110,000 clones, 80% to 90% of them singletons. Points from the study as a whole: Only a handful of people who got AZD1222 tested seropositive at baseline. Spike as a whole was targeted by vaccine-associated CD4 TCRs, dominant at 160-218 and 743-854. The donor group comprised mostly white British people and more females; the analysis possibly underestimated clonal diversity. Unmutated regions of variants are reportedly targeted by nearly half of spike-specific TCRs.

The chain is built from TRBV4-1 and TRBJ1-6, with D unresolved. The clonotype originates from an adult in good health. The specimen comprised peripheral blood, sampled on day 0 of MenACWY control vaccination. The CDR3 loop is CASSSYRVENSPLHF. The CDR3 bases are TGCGCCAGCAGCTCATACAGAGTAGAAAATTCACCCCTCCACTTT.